Listed here are 9 T cell receptor beta chains from one sample, sequenced in a study of PD-1 blockade in classical Hodgkin lymphoma. Each and every patient relapsed after autologous stem cell transplantation, and patients got differing brentuximab vedotin exposure. Some clones are missing from TCRdb's copy, which holds only in-frame ones; the method was immunoSEQ multiplex PCR. The sample carries 57,000 or so clones, around 88% recorded once. The sample in question was peripheral blood mononuclear cells (PBMCs), obtained at baseline. These receptors were taken from a human donor with classical Hodgkin lymphoma.

J is TRBJ2-7 and V is TRBV7-2, with 7 bases matching TRBD2. Germline CDR1 is SGHTA and CDR2 is FQGNSA. V shed 3 bases, J shed 4 bases, and the junction held 9 bases outside the gene matches. This CDR3 has 15 amino acids. CDR3: CASSFGPAGSYEQYF. The CDR3 nucleotides read TGTGCCAGCAGCTTCGGTCCAGCGGGGTCGTACGAGCAGTACTTC.

This clone was picked up one time. The chain is built from TRBV19 and TRBJ1-5, with no clear D. V lost 9 bases and J lost 4, with 10 bases in between. Germline CDR1 reads LNHDA; CDR2 reads SQIVND (reference sequence). The CDR3 is 12 amino acids. CDR3 sequence: CASGQPNQPQHF. For the CDR3, the DNA is TGTGCCAGCGGGCAGCCGAATCAGCCCCAGCATTTT.

The V gene is TRBV7-2, the J gene TRBJ2-1, with D perhaps given as TRBD1 or TRBD2 (5 bases each). This CDR3 region has 13 residues. V lost 3 bases to trimming and J lost 9 bases, with 12 bases between them. CDR1 and CDR2 (germline): SGHTA, FQGNSA. The CDR3 here is CASSLQGGGEQFF. The DNA for the CDR3 is TGTGCCAGCAGCTTGCAGGGTGGAGGTGAGCAGTTCTTC.

V is TRBV5-1 and J is TRBJ2-5; unclear D gene. The CDR3 totals 14 residues. V shed 5 bases and J shed 4 bases, with 15 bases lying between them. Germline V gene lookup returns CDR1 SGHRS and CDR2 YFSETQ. The CDR3, as DNA: TGCGCCAGCAGAGAAGTGAGGCTCCCAGAGACCCAGTACTTC. Its protein is CASREVRLPETQYF. Full variable domain (rest looked up from reference TRBV5-1 and TRBJ2-5): KAGVTQTPRYLIKTRGQQVTLSCSPISGHRSVSWYQQTPGQGLQFLFEYFSETQRNKGNFPGRFSGRQFSNSRSEMNVSTLELGDSALYLCASREVRLPETQYFGPGTRLLVL.

The chain couples TRBV27 to TRBJ1-5, with D possibly being TRBD1 (5 bases). The length of the CDR3 is 15 residues. Germline assignment: CDR1 MNHEY and CDR2 SMNVEV (reference sequence). Trimming shortened V by 3 bases and J by 5 bases, and 14 bases separated the two germline ends. The CDR3 here is CASSFSALGDQPQHF. Here the CDR3 DNA reads TGTGCCAGCAGTTTTTCGGCACTGGGGGATCAGCCCCAGCATTTT.

J is TRBJ1-1 and V is TRBV25-1; D is possibly TRBD1 (6 bases). The germline CDR1 and CDR2 sequences are MGHDK and SYGVNS. The CDR3 is 16 residues long. Trimming stripped 0 bases from V and 5 bases from J, with 16 bases between. The CDR3 spells CASSEYVAGARTEAFF. Written as DNA, the CDR3 is TGTGCCAGCAGTGAATACGTAGCAGGGGCGAGGACTGAAGCTTTCTTT.

The rearrangement joins TRBV29-1 to TRBJ1-1, with D tentatively TRBD1 (5 bases). Germline CDR1 and CDR2: SQVTM and ANQGSEA. Trimming removed 7 bases from V and 2 bases from J, with 14 bases in between. The CDR3 length is 13 residues. CDR3 protein: CSGGAHFNTEAFF. The CDR3 nucleotides read TGCAGCGGCGGGGCCCATTTTAACACTGAAGCTTTCTTT.

V gene TRBV7-2 combines with J gene TRBJ1-1, with D hard to call. Trimming removed 0 bases from V and 5 bases from J, with 7 bases in between. The CDR3 covers 13 residues. Per the germline V gene, CDR1 is SGHTA and CDR2 is FQGNSA. The CDR3 reads CASSLAQRTEAFF. The DNA of the CDR3 is TGTGCCAGCAGCTTAGCACAGAGAACTGAAGCTTTCTTT.

V gene TRBV2 combines with J gene TRBJ2-7; D is unresolved. The V gene lost 2 bases and the J gene lost 0 bases, with 11 bases spanning the gap. CDR3 length: 15 amino acids. Per the germline V gene, CDR1 is SNHLY and CDR2 is FYNNEI. CDR3 bases: TGTGCCAGCAGTGAATCGGTGTTCTCCTCCTACGAGCAGTACTTC. This translates into CASSESVFSSYEQYF. The complete variable domain, with remaining parts taken from reference TRBV2 and TRBJ2-7, reads EPEVTQTPSHQVTQMGQEVILRCVPISNHLYFYWYRQILGQKVEFLVSFYNNEISEKSEIFDDQFSVERPDGSNFTLKIRSTKLEDSAMYFCASSESVFSSYEQYFGPGTRLTVT.